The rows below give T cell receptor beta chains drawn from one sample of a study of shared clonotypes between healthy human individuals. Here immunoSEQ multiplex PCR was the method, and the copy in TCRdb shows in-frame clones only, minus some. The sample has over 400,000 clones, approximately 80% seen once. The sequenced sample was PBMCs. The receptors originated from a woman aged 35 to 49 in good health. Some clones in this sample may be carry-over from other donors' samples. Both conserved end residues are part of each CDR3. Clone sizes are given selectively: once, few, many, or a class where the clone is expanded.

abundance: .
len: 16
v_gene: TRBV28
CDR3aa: CASSSAGGDRGYGYTF

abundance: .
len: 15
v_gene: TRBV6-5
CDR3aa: CASSNIDPNTGELFF

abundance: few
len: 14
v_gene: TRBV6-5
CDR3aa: CASRTGGVTYEQYF

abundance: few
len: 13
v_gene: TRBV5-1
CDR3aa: CASSWASDQPQHF

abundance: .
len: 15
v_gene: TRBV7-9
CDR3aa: CASIIPDKRWNEQFF

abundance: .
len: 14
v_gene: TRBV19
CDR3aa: CASSISRGQTEAFF

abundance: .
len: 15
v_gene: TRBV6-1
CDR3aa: CASSQYRALDYGYTF

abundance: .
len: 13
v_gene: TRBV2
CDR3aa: CASKVDMNTEAFF

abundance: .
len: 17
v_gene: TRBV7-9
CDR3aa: CASSRGAPRSSTDTQYF

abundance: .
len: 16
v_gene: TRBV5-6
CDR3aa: CASSLSLGPNTGELFF

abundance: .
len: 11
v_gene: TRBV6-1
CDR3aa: CASLGQVEQYF

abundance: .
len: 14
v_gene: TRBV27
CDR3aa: CASSTGTFPYEQYF

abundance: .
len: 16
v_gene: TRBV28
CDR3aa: CASSSTSGNSYNEQFF

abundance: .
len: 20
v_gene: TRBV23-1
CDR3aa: CASSHSKKQGPSVSNQPQHF

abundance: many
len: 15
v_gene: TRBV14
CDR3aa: CASSTRTAWTDTQYF

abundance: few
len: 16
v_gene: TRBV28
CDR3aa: CAVRDRGTPGANVLTF

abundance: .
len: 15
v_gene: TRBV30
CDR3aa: CAWSVRRGGGETQYF

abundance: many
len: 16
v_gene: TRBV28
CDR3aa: CASRDPGRRLNTEAFF

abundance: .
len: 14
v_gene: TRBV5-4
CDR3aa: CASSLAVGNTEAFF

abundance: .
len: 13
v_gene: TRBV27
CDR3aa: CASGRTRAYEQYF

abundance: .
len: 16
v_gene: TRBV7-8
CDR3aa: CASSLARLLREDTQYF

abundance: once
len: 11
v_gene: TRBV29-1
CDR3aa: CSASAAFEAFF

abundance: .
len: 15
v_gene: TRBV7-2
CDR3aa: CASSLTDSGANVLTF

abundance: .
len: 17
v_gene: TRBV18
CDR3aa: CASSPRRGSQLSYEQYF

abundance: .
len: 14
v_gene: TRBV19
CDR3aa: CASHGTSESGELFF

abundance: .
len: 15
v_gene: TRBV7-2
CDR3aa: CASSLAVRANQPQHF

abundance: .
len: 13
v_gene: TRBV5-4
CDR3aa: CASSFDRGLEQYF

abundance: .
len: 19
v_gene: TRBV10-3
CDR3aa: CAISESGTLTSSGANVLTF

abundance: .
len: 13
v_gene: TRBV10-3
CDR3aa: CAISVRGNYGYTF

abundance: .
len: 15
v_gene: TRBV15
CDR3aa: CATSRDRAGVGEQYF

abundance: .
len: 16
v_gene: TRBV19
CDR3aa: CASSIGSPGTTDTQYF

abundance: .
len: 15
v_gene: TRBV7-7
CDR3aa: CASSLVAGGLNEQFF

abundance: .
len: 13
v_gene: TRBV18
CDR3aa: CASSLGQNNEQFF

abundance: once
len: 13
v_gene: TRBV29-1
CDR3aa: CSVVEMGAGELFF

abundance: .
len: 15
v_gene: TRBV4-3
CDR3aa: CASSIRTGANQPQHF

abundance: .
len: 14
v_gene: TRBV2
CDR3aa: CASSERRSGNTIYF

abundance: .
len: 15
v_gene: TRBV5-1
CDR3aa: CASSLAGRSTDTQYF

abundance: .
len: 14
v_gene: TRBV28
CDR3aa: CASTLSGRVSEQYF

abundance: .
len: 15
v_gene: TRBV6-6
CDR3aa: CASRPPGGMNTEAFF

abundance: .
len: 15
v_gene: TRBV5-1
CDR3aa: CASSLDLLASDTQYF

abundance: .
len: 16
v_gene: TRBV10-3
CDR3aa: CAISESRGHENTEAFF